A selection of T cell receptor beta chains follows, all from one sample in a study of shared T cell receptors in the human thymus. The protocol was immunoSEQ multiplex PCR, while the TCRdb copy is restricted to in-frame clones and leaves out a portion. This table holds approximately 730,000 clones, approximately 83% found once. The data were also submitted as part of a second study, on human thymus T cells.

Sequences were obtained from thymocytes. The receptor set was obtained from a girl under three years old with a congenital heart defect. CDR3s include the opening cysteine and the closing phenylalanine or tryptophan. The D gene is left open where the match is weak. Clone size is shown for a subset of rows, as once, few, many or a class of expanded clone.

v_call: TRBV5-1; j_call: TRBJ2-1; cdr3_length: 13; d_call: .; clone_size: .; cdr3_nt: TGCGCCAGCAGCTTTGGGCCTAACAATGAGCAGTTCTTC; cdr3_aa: CASSFGPNNEQFF
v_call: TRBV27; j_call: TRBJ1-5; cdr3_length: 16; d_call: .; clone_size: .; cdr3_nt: TGTGCCAGCAGTTTTCGTAGGGAGGGCAGCAATCAGCCCCAGCATTTT; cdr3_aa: CASSFRREGSNQPQHF
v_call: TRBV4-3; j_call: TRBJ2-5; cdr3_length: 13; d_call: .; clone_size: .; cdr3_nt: TGCGCCAGCAGCCAACACCGGCAAGAGACCCAGTACTTC; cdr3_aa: CASSQHRQETQYF
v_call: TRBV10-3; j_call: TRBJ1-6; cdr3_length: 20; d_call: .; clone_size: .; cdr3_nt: TGTGCCATCAGTGAAGTCCCAAGAGGACTCAAAAGCTCCTATAATTCACCCCTCCACTTT; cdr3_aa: CAISEVPRGLKSSYNSPLHF
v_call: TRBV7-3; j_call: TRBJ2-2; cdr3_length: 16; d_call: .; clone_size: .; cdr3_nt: TGTGCCAGCAGCTCCCCCGAGGGAACGAGCACCGGGGAGCTGTTTTTT; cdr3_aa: CASSSPEGTSTGELFF
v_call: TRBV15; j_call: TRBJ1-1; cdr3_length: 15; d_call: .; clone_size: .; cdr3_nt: TGTGCCACCGGAGAACCACATGGACAGAACACTGAAGCTTTCTTT; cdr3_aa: CATGEPHGQNTEAFF
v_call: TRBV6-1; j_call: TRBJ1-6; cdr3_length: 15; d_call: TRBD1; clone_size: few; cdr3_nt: TGTGCCAGCAGTTTAGGGACAGGTAGGGATTCACCCCTCCACTTT; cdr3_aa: CASSLGTGRDSPLHF
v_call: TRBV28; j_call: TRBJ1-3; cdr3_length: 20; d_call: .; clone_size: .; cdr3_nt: TGTGCCAGCAGTGACCTGGACAAATACTATAAATTAAGCTCTGGAAACACCATATATTTT; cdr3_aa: CASSDLDKYYKLSSGNTIYF
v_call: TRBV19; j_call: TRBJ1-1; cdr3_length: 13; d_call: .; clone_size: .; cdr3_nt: TGTGCCAGTAGCCTGACAGGGAACACTGAAGCTTTCTTT; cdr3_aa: CASSLTGNTEAFF
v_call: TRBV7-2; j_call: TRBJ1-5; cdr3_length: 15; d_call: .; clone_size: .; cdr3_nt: TGTGCCAGCAGCTACGACAGCCTCCGCAATCAGCCCCAGCATTTT; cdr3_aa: CASSYDSLRNQPQHF
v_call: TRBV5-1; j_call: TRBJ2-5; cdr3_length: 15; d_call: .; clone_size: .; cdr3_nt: TGCGCCAGCAGCTTAACCGGACAGCCCCAAGAGACCCAGTACTTC; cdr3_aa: CASSLTGQPQETQYF
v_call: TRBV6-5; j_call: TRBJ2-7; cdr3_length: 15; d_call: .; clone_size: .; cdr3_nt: TGTGCCAGCAGTCCAAGGGACATTATAGACTACGAGCAGTACTTC; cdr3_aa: CASSPRDIIDYEQYF
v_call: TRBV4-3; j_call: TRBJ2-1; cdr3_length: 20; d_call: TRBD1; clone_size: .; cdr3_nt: TGCGCCAGCAGCCAATTCGATCCGGGACAGGGGACGAGCTCCTACAATGAGCAGTTCTTC; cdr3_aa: CASSQFDPGQGTSSYNEQFF
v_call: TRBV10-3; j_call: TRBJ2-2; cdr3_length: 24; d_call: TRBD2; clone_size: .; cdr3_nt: TGTGCCATCAGTGAATTCCCCCTCCAACTAGCGGGGGGGCATGGTGTACGTAACGCCGGGGAGCTGTTTTTT; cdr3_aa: CAISEFPLQLAGGHGVRNAGELFF
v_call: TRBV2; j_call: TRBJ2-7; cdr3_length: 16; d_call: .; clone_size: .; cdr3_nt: TGTGCCAGCAGTGACTCACACCCCGACACCCTTGGCGAGCAGTACTTC; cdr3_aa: CASSDSHPDTLGEQYF
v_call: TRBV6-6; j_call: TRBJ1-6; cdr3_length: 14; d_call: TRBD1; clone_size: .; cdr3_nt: TGTGCCAGCAGTCTCGGACAGGGTAATTCACCCCTCCACTTT; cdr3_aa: CASSLGQGNSPLHF
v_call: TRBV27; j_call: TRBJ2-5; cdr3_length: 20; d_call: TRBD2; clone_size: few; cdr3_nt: TGTGCCAGCAGTTCCCCCCCCGCGGGGGGGCCGATCGAAGGCCAAGAGACCCAGTACTTC; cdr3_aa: CASSSPPAGGPIEGQETQYF